Below are 15 T cell receptor beta chains sequenced from a single sample in a study of vaccination and CD4 T cells after COVID-19. These receptors have no known antigen. Once obtained from cultured CD4+ T cells, the DNA was sequenced using the Oncomine TCR Beta short-read assay. TCRdb itself ran the PCR reads through MiXCR, one entry per CDR3 protein. The sample carries about 16,000 distinct CDR3 sequences, 35% recorded once. The treatment: roughly ten-day PBMC culture with coronavirus spike peptide pools or control peptides (ViraFEST assay). Specimen: cultured CD4+ T cells from blood. These TCRs come from a human donor with COVID-19.

This clonotype has more than one count but fewer than ten. The chain couples TRBV28 to TRBJ1-2; no definite D call. From germline, CDR1 is MDHEN and CDR2 SYDVKM. V dropped 8 bases and J dropped 4 bases, with 14 bases sitting between them. The CDR3 totals 13 residues. The CDR3 protein is CASGMSLGYGYTF. The DNA of the CDR3 is TGTGCCAGCGGAATGAGTTTGGGCTATGGCTACACCTTC.

The chain links TRBV7-2 to TRBJ1-3; no clear D gene. CDR1 and CDR2 from the germline V gene are SGHTA and FQGNSA. There are 12 residues in the CDR3. Trimming removed 5 bases at V and 5 bases at J, with 7 bases between. The CDR3 sequence is CASSTSRNTIYF. The CDR3 region has the DNA TGTGCCAGCAGCACTTCCCGAAACACCATATATTTT.

This clonotype was picked up a small number of times. V and J are TRBV28 and TRBJ1-1; D call uncertain. CDR1 MDHEN and CDR2 SYDVKM come from the germline V gene. CDR3 length: 11 residues. V gave up 6 bases and J gave up 6 bases, with 8 bases separating them. DNA of the CDR3: TGTGCCAGCAGGGGCCGACCTGAAGCTTTCTTT. It specifies CASRGRPEAFF.

The rearrangement joins TRBV19 to TRBJ2-1, with TRBD2 as a possible D gene (7 bases). There are 17 residues in the CDR3. V was pared by 3 bases and J by 0 bases, with 15 bases between. Germline V gene data show CDR1 as LNHDA and CDR2 as SQIVND (reference sequence). Written as DNA, the CDR3 is TGTGCCAGTAGTATCCAACGCGGGGGCCACTCCTACAATGAGCAGTTCTTC. It codes for CASSIQRGGHSYNEQFF.

The chain joins TRBV11-2 to TRBJ1-6; D is unresolved. The CDR3 is 13 residues long. Trimming cost V 6 bases and J 5 bases, with 8 bases left between them. Germline values: CDR1 SGHAT, CDR2 FQNNGV. CDR3 coding DNA: TGTGCCAGCAGTTCGACAAATAATTCACCCCTCCACTTT. It is translated as CASSSTNNSPLHF. Combining the CDR3 with reference TRBV11-2 and TRBJ1-6 gives the whole variable domain EAGVAQSPRYKIIEKRQSVAFWCNPISGHATLYWYQQILGQGPKLLIQFQNNGVVDDSQLPKDRFSAERLKGVDSTLKIQPAKLEDSAVYLCASSSTNNSPLHFGNGTRLTVT.

This clonotype was seen more than once but under ten times. The rearrangement joins TRBV11-1 to TRBJ2-3; D unresolved. The CDR3 totals 14 residues. CDR1 and CDR2 from the germline V gene are SGHAT and FQDESV (reference sequence). V was trimmed by 2 bases and J by 2 bases, leaving 8 bases between them. The chain's CDR3 is CASSLYPPTDTQYF. CDR3 DNA sequence: TGTGCCAGCAGCTTATATCCCCCCACAGATACGCAGTATTTT.

This clonotype has a handful of counts. The chain joins TRBV7-2 to TRBJ2-1; 8 bases match TRBD2. The V gene end was trimmed by 0 bases and the J gene end by 8 bases; junction bases not matched to a gene: 9. This CDR3 is 16 amino acids long. From germline, CDR1 is SGHTA and CDR2 FQGNSA. The CDR3 coding sequence is TGTGCCAGCAGCTTAGCTGTACATAGCGGGGTCTATGAGCAGTTCTTC. Residues: CASSLAVHSGVYEQFF.

Turning to this clonotype: This sequence may be a read error, since a much larger clone differs from it by one base. This CDR3 is missing its conserved last phenylalanine or tryptophan, likely due to a read error. V is TRBV4-3 and J is TRBJ1-2; tentative D call: TRBD1 (6 bases). V was clipped by 1 base and J by 4 bases, with 13 bases between them. Germline V CDR1 and CDR2: LGHNA, YSLEER. There are 15 residues in the CDR3. The CDR3 is CASSQGPGQGYGYTS. The CDR3 DNA follows: TGCGCCAGCAGCCAAGGTCCGGGACAAGGCTATGGCTACACCTCC.

This clonotype was picked up a small number of times. The chain employs TRBV11-2 and TRBJ2-5; TRBD2 matches at 13 bases. Germline V CDR1 and CDR2: SGHAT, FQNNGV. The CDR3 covers 17 residues. The J segment lost 1 base and the V segment lost 1 base, leaving 3 bases of the junction unmatched. The CDR3 bases are TGTGCCAGCAGCTTAGCTCGACTAGCGGGGGGCCAAGAGACCCAGTACTTC. Its protein product is CASSLARLAGGQETQYF.

This clonotype was seen a few times. This rearrangement joins TRBV19 to TRBJ2-7, with TRBD1 matching over 10 bases. Unmatched junction bases numbered 6, after V lost 4 bases and J lost 3 bases. This CDR3 has 15 residues. Germline assignment: CDR1 LNHDA and CDR2 SQIVND (reference sequence). This chain's CDR3 is CASSTTGTGVYEQYF. In DNA, the CDR3 is TGTGCCAGTAGTACTACCGGGACAGGGGTCTACGAGCAGTACTTC.

This sequence joins TRBV12-3 or TRBV12-4 and TRBJ1-5; maybe TRBD1 (6 bases). This CDR3 has 13 amino acids. V lost 6 bases, J lost 6 bases, and 12 bases lay in between. CDR3 in DNA: TGTGCCAGCAGATCGGACAGTTCTCAGCCCCAGCATTTT. Protein: CASRSDSSQPQHF.

By its share, this clonotype is medium-sized. A junction boundary mismatches the germline segment, possibly from a read error. The chain has TRBV7-7 and TRBJ2-3; weak D call: TRBD1 (5 bases). CDR3 length equals 13 residues. Germline CDR1 SSHAT, CDR2 FNYEAQ (reference sequence). CDR3 coding DNA: TGTGCTAGCAGCCTCCAGGGAACAGATACGCAGTATTTT. Protein product: CASSLQGTDTQYF. Drawing the rest from reference TRBV7-7 and TRBJ2-3, the complete variable domain is GAGVSQSPRYKVTKRGQDVTLRCDPISSHATLYWYQQALGQGPEFLTYFNYEAQPDKSGLPSDRFSAERPEGSISTLTIQRTEQRDSAMYRCASSLQGTDTQYFGPGTRLTVL.

The chain uses TRBV7-6 and TRBJ1-1, with TRBD1 matching over 9 bases. Losses at the gene ends were 5 bases for V and 3 bases for J; bases not matched to a gene: 7. CDR3 length equals 15 residues. Germline loops: CDR1 SGHVS, CDR2 FNYEAQ. The CDR3 here is CASSPGQGRDTEAFF. For the CDR3, the DNA is TGTGCCAGCAGCCCGGGACAGGGCCGGGACACTGAAGCTTTCTTT.

The chain links TRBV12-3 or TRBV12-4 to TRBJ1-5; D is perhaps TRBD1 (6 bases). CDR3 length: 16 residues. V lost 5 bases to trimming and J lost 5 bases, with 19 bases between them. CDR3 coding DNA: TGTGCCAGCAGTCGCTGGGGGCCTCGGGCCGATCAGCCCCAGCATTTT. The encoded protein is CASSRWGPRADQPQHF.

This clonotype was counted between two and nine times. The chain employs TRBV20-1 and TRBJ1-2; the match to TRBD1 covers 11 bases. The CDR3 consists of 14 residues. Losses at the gene ends were 3 bases for V and 8 bases for J; bases not matched to a gene: 8. In germline, CDR1 is DFQATT, CDR2 SNEGSKA (reference sequence). The CDR3 region has the DNA TGCAGTGCTAGTCGGACAGGGGGCCGTGGAGGCTACACCTTC. Its translation is CSASRTGGRGGYTF.